This T cell receptor (beta chain) was recovered during a study of identical twins (dated by TCRdb to the mid-2010s). General notes on the study: The study deep-sequenced TCR alpha and beta repertoires from monozygotic twins, unrelated adults of various ages and cord blood to test whether fetal clonotypes persist. To rule out contamination, replicate twin experiments were performed at different times with different library preparation protocols. Overall study outcomes, separate from this receptor: Because the same donors could not be followed over many years, the conclusions depended on cross-sectional statistical analysis. Abundant cord blood beta clonotypes carried fewer insertions; young adult naive repertoires showed a weaker similar trend, while memory repertoires showed none. The excess sharing between twins in beta out-of-frame sequences was weaker because fewer shared sequences reduced the signal-to-noise ratio. In monozygotic twins, out-of-frame TCR alpha sharing was systematically underestimated by recombination models, although the models agreed with sharing between unrelated individuals. Compared with coincidental sharing between unrelated individuals, out-of-frame TCR alpha sequences shared between twins had an excess of sequences with low generation probability. Invariant T cells such as MAIT and iNKT could partly confound zero-insertion analyses, though diverse VJ usage argued against this for most clonotypes.

Every donor in the study was a healthy Caucasian. Three pairs of female monozygotic twins, all aged about 18 to 30 years, made up the twin cohort. Positive isolation kits from Invitrogen were used to isolate the CD4+ and CD8+ T cell populations. The CDR3 runs 12 residues from the cysteine to the phenylalanine. Only the CDR3 region is kept as DNA, spanning 36 bases read in frame from base 1. From the germline V gene, CDR1 is SGHRS and CDR2 is YFSETQ. Trimming removed 2 bases from V and 7 bases from J, leaving 10 bases between the germline ends. This clonotype was seen a few times. Its antigen is still unknown. No much larger clonotype is one base removed from it; base qualities were not supplied. Library preparation used 5' RACE. Sequencer: Illumina HiSeq 2000. Template switching introduced a universal primer binding site; the final cDNA contained a unique molecular identifier, enabling accurate counting of TCR cDNA molecules. Specific primers in the conserved constant-segment region were used to synthesize first-strand cDNA for TCR alpha and beta chains. To control for contamination, each cDNA library was double barcoded with a SMART-Mk sample barcode plus Illumina barcodes. TruSeq adapter sequences along with Illumina sample barcodes were introduced in two successive PCR steps. The Illumina HiSeq platform was used with custom primers to sequence TCR alpha and beta cDNA libraries. For the original study's pipeline: Raw reads were processed with MiGEC to extract unique molecular identifiers, and MiXCR was used to determine CDR3 positions. For each individual, recombination models were inferred using an EM algorithm with the repgenHMM and IGoR tools. The tcR package in R was used for shared clonotype analysis, with sharing normalized by the product of cloneset sizes. Out-of-frame nonproductive sequences were analyzed to study raw recombination free of thymic and clonal selection effects. TCRdb applied fastp at Q25 and MiXCR to the public reads, then kept only in-frame beta chains. Here each entry gathers all rows of one CDR3 protein and keeps the most common genes and DNA. These V and J calls rely on TCRdb rather than the paper's analysis. The sample records some 210,000 distinct CDR3 sequences, approximately 15% of which are singletons. The ten largest clonotypes hold less than 45% of the sample.

These data also formed part of another study, on T cells expressing NK-cell markers. As the second publication notes: Three sorted T-cell subsets (CD3+CD56+NKG2C+, CD3+CD56+NKG2C- and CD3+CD56-NKG2C+) from 7 to 9 donors had their TCR beta-chain repertoires profiled. Among the eight sequenced donors, seven were HCMV-seropositive and one was HCMV-seronegative. To restrict sorting to alphabetaTCR-expressing T cells, an anti-gammadeltaTCR antibody was added in several experiments. For about 6 donors, the dominant CD3+CD56+NKG2C+ clonotypes were among the top 10 CD8+ clonotypes and accounted for 1.0-7.0% of CD8+ T cells. Those dominant clonotypes were again the most abundant among CD3+CD56-NKG2C+ cells in a few donors, at about 28.3-65%. It remained unclear whether the expanded NKG2C-expressing T cell clones were specific for HCMV antigens. Randomly selected healthy volunteers, three men and five women, were used as the eight sequenced donors. HCMV-specific IgG was detected in serum with a commercial ELISA kit to determine HCMV serostatus. MIGEC was used to demultiplex reads and group reads by UMI, and MiTCR was used to assemble and quantify clonotypes. To remove erroneous sequences, TCR cDNA sequences were retained only when supported by two or more reads. Downstream repertoire analysis used the tcR package, and clonotypes were matched across fractions by CDR3 nucleotide sequence plus V segment. Antigen specificity was annotated against VDJdb with VDJmatch, allowing one amino acid substitution in CDR3.

The rearranged segments are TRBV5-1 and TRBJ2-7; the D gene is not confidently resolved. This sequence originates from a woman between 18 and 29 years old in good health. The specimen was CD8+ T cells sorted from blood. The nucleotide sequence reads TGCGCCAGCAGCTTATCGGCGGAGGAGCAGTACTTC. Its protein is CASSLSAEEQYF.